These T cell receptor beta chains were read from a single sample in a study of beta chain features in type 1 diabetes. Method: immunoSEQ multiplex PCR; TCRdb's copy keeps in-frame clones and lacks some. The data contain around 290,000 clones, approximately 8.1% of them seen just once; the ten biggest clones take up more than 0.8%. Input material: central memory CD4+ T cells from blood. These receptors were taken from a woman younger than 35 in good health. Both conserved end residues are part of each CDR3. Each record gives: clone size, V gene, D gene, J gene, CDR3 protein. D genes are given only for firm matches. Some rows have no size entry. The others give once, few or many, or a class for an expanded clone.

clone_size: NA; v_call: TRBV7-2; d_call: TRBD1; j_call: TRBJ2-1; cdr3_aa: CASSYDRGNEQFF
clone_size: NA; v_call: TRBV2; d_call: NA; j_call: TRBJ1-1; cdr3_aa: CASSNRWESEAFF
clone_size: many; v_call: TRBV29-1; d_call: TRBD2; j_call: TRBJ2-1; cdr3_aa: CSAVAGIGEQFF
clone_size: few; v_call: TRBV7-2; d_call: NA; j_call: TRBJ2-5; cdr3_aa: CASSRGTEETQYF
clone_size: NA; v_call: TRBV4-3; d_call: NA; j_call: TRBJ2-5; cdr3_aa: CASSQGLGAYETQYF
clone_size: NA; v_call: TRBV6-6; d_call: NA; j_call: TRBJ1-5; cdr3_aa: CASREDISNQPQHF
clone_size: few; v_call: TRBV28; d_call: NA; j_call: TRBJ2-7; cdr3_aa: CGTGAYYEQYF
clone_size: many; v_call: TRBV7-2; d_call: NA; j_call: TRBJ1-4; cdr3_aa: CASSSGRGGGNEKLFF
clone_size: NA; v_call: TRBV5-6; d_call: NA; j_call: TRBJ2-1; cdr3_aa: CASSLYTNEQFF
clone_size: few; v_call: TRBV18; d_call: NA; j_call: TRBJ1-5; cdr3_aa: CASSLQAGVGRRPQHF
clone_size: many; v_call: TRBV7-9; d_call: NA; j_call: TRBJ2-7; cdr3_aa: CASSLVGHSSYEQYF
clone_size: NA; v_call: TRBV7-9; d_call: NA; j_call: TRBJ2-5; cdr3_aa: CASSFSWGGETQYF
clone_size: NA; v_call: TRBV15; d_call: TRBD2; j_call: TRBJ2-3; cdr3_aa: CATSRGGAGGPDTQYF
clone_size: few; v_call: TRBV9; d_call: TRBD1; j_call: TRBJ1-2; cdr3_aa: CASTQGASYGYTF
clone_size: many; v_call: TRBV21-1; d_call: NA; j_call: TRBJ1-5; cdr3_aa: CASSPPLRGHQPQHF
clone_size: NA; v_call: TRBV7-8; d_call: TRBD1; j_call: TRBJ2-1; cdr3_aa: CASSQDRGNEQFF
clone_size: NA; v_call: TRBV9; d_call: NA; j_call: TRBJ2-5; cdr3_aa: CASSPRRGVSGSETQYF
clone_size: NA; v_call: TRBV5-1; d_call: NA; j_call: TRBJ1-2; cdr3_aa: CASSLSAREEGYTF